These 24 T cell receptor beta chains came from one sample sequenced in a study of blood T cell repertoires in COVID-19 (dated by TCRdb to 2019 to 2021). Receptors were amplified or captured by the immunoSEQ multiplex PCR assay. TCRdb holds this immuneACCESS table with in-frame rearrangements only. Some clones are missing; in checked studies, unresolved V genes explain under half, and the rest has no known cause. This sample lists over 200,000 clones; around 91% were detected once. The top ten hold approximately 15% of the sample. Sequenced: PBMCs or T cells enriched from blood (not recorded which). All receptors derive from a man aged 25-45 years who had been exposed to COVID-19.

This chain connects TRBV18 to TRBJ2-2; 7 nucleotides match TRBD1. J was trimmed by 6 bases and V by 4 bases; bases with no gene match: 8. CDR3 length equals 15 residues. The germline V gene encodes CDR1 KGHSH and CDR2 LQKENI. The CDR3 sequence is CASSLTQGSSGELFF. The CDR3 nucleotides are TGTGCCAGCTCACTTACACAGGGGTCGTCCGGGGAGCTGTTTTTT.

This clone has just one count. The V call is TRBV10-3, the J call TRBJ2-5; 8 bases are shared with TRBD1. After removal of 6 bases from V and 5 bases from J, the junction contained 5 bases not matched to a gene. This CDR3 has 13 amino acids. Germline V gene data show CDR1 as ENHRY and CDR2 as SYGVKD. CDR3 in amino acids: CAIRRDRGETQYF. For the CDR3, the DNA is TGTGCCATCAGACGCGACAGGGGTGAGACCCAGTACTTC.

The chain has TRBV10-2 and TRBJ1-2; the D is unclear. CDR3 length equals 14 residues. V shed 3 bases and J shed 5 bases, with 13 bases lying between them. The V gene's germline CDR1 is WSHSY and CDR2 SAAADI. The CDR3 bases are TGCGCCAGCAGTGACTCGCTGGAGATGTATGGCTACACCTTC. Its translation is CASSDSLEMYGYTF.

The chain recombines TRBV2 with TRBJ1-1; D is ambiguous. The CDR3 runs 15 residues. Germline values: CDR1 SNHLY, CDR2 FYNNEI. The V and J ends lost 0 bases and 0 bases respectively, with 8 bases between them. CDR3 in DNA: TGTGCCAGCAGTGAAGCTCTACTGATGAACACTGAAGCTTTCTTT. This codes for CASSEALLMNTEAFF.

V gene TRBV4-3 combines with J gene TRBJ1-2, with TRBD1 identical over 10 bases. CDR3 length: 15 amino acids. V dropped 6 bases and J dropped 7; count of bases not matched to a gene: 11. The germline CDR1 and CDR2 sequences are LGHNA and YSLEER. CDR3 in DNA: TGCGCCAGCAGTGTCCTGAGACAGGGGGCGCGTGGCTACACCTTC. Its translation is CASSVLRQGARGYTF.

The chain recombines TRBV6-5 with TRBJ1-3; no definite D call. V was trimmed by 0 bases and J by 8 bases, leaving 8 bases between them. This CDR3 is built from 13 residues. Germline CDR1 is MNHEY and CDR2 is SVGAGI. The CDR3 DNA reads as TGTGCCAGCAGTTACTCGACAAGGCACACCATATATTTT. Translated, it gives CASSYSTRHTIYF.

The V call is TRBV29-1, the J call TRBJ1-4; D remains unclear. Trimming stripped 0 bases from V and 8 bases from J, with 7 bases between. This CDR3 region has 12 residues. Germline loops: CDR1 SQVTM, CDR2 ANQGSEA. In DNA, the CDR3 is TGCAGCGTTGAAGAAACGGGGGAAAAACTGTTTTTT. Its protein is CSVEETGEKLFF.

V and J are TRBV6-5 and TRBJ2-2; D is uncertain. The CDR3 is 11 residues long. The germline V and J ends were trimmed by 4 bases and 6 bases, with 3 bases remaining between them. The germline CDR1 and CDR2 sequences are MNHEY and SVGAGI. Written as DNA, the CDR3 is TGTGCCAGCAGTTCTTCCGGGGAGCTGTTTTTT. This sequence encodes CASSSSGELFF.

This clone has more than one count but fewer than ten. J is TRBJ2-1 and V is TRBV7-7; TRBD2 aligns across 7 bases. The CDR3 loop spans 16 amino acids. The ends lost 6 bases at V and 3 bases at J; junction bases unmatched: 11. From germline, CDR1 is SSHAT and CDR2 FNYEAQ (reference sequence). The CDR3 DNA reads TGTGCCAGCAGTTTGAAGTGGACTAGTAACTACAATGAGCAGTTCTTC. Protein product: CASSLKWTSNYNEQFF.

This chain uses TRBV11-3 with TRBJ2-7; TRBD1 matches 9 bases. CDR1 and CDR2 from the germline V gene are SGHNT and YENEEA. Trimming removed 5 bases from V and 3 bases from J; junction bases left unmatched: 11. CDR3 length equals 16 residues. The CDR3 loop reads CASSKGQGGGIYEQYF. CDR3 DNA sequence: TGTGCCAGCAGCAAGGGACAGGGAGGGGGAATCTACGAGCAGTACTTC.

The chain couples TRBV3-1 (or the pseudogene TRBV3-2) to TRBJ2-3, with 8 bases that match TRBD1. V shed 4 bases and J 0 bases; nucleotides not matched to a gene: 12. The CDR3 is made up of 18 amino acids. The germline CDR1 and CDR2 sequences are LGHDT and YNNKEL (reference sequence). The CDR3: CASSPPMVRTGSTDTQYF. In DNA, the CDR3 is TGTGCCAGCAGCCCCCCTATGGTCAGGACAGGGAGCACAGATACGCAGTATTTT.

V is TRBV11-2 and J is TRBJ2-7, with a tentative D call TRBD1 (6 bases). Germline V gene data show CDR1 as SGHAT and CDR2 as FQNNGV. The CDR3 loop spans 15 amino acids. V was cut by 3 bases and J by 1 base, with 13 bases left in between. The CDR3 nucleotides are TGTGCCAGCAGCTTGGACAGCCTTCTGTCCTACGAGCAGTACTTC. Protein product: CASSLDSLLSYEQYF.

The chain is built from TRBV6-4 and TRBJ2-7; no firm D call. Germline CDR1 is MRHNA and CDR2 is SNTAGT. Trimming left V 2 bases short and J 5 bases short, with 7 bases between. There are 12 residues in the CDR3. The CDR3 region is CASSDTADEQYF. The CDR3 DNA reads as TGTGCCAGCAGTGACACTGCGGACGAGCAGTACTTC.

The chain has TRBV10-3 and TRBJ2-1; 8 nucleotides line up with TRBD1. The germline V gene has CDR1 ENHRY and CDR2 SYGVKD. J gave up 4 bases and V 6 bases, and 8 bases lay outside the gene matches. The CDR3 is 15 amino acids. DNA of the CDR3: TGTGCCATCAGCTCCAGGGGGCTAGAATACAATGAGCAGTTCTTC. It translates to CAISSRGLEYNEQFF.

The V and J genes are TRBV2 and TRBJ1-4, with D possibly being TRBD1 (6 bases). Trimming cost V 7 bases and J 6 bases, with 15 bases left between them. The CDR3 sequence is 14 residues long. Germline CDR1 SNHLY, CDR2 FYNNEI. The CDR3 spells CASMRGGAHEKLFF. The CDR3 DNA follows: TGTGCCAGCATGCGGGGGGGGGCGCATGAAAAACTGTTTTTT.

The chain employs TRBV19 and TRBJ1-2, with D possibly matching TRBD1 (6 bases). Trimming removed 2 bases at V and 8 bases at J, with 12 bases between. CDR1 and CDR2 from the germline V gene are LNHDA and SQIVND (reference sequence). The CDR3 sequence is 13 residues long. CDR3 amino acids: CASSIQGRGGYTF. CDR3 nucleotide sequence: TGTGCCAGTAGTATACAGGGGCGAGGAGGCTACACCTTC.

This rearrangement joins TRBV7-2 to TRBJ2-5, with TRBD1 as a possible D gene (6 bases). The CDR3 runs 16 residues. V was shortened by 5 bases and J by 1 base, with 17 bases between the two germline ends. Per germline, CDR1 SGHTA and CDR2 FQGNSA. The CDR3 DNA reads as TGTGCCAGCAGCATTACAGGGAAGAGGGTCCAAGAGACCCAGTACTTC. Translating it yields CASSITGKRVQETQYF.

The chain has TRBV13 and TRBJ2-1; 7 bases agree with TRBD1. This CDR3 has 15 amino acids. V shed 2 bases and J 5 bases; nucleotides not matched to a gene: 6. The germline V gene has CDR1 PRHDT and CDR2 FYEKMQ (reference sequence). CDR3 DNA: TGTGCCAGCAGCTTATACGACAGGGCCCACAATGAGCAGTTCTTC. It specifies CASSLYDRAHNEQFF.

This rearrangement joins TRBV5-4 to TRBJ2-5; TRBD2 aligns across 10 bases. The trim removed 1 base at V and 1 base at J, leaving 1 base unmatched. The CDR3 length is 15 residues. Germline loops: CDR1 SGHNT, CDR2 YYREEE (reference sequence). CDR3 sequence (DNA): TGTGCCAGCAGCTTGTTAGCGGGGGGCCAAGAGACCCAGTACTTC. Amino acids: CASSLLAGGQETQYF.

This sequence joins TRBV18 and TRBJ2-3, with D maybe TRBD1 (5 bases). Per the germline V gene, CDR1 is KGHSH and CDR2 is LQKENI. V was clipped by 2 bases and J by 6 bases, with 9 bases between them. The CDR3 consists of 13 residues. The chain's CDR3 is CASSPGAGDTQYF. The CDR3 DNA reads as TGTGCCAGCTCACCAGGGGCCGGGGATACGCAGTATTTT.

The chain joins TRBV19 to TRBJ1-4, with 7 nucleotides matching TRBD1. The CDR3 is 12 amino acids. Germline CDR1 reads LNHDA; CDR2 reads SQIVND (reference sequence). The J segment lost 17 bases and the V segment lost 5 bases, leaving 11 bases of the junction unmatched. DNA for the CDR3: TGTGCCAGTAGTGCCATGACAGGGTACCTTTTTTTT. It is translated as CASSAMTGYLFF. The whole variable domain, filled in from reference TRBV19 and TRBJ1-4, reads DGGITQSPKYLFRKEGQNVTLSCEQNLNHDAMYWYRQDPGQGLRLIYYSQIVNDFQKGDIAEGYSVSREKKESFPLTVTSAQKNPTAFYLCASSAMTGYLFFGSGTQLSVL.

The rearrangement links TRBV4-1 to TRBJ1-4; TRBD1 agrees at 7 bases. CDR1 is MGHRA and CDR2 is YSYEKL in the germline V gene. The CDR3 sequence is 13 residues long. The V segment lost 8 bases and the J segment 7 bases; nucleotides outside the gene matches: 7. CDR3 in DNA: TGCGCCAGCGGGCAGGGGGGAGTTGAAAAACTGTTTTTT. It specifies CASGQGGVEKLFF.

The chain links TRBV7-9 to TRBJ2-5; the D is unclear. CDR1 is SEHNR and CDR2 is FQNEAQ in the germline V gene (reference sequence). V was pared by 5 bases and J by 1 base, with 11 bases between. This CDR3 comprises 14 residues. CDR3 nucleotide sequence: TGTGCCAGCAGCGACCCTGGGCCCCAAGAGACCCAGTACTTC. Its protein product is CASSDPGPQETQYF.

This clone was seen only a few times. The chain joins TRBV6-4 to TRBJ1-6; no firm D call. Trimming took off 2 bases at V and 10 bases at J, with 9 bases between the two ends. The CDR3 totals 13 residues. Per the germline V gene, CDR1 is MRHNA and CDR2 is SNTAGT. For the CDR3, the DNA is TGTGCCAGCAGTGACGAGGGAACGTCACCCCTCCACTTT. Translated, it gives CASSDEGTSPLHF.